This is a list of T cell receptor beta chains from one sample in a study of T cells after yellow fever vaccination. TCRdb reprocessed the 5' RACE reads via MiXCR and lists one record per CDR3 protein. The data contain some 600,000 distinct CDR3 sequences, 12% of them singletons. The material sequenced was PBMCs, taken on the day of the yellow fever booster vaccination. The receptor source for this set is a man aged 25-45 years who received the YFV17D yellow fever vaccine. The CDR3 runs from the conserved cysteine through the conserved F or W. D genes are given only for firm matches. Size tells how often a clone was seen (once, few, many) or the class of an expanded clone, and some rows leave it out.

D gene: .
clone size: .
CDR3 length: 15
J gene: TRBJ1-1
V gene: TRBV5-1
CDR3 protein: CASSLGGRSRPEAFF
CDR3 DNA: TGCGCCAGCAGCTTGGGGGGCCGCTCACGCCCTGAAGCTTTCTTT

D gene: TRBD1
clone size: few
CDR3 length: 16
J gene: TRBJ2-5
V gene: TRBV24-1
CDR3 protein: CATSPGWTGGSETQYF
CDR3 DNA: TGTGCCACCTCCCCTGGGTGGACAGGGGGTAGCGAGACCCAGTACTTC

D gene: TRBD2
clone size: .
CDR3 length: 19
J gene: TRBJ2-3
V gene: TRBV4-3
CDR3 protein: CASSLSGLGLAGMTDTPYF
CDR3 DNA: TGCGCCAGCAGCCTCAGTGGTTTGGGACTAGCGGGCATGACAGATACGCCGTATTTT

D gene: TRBD2
clone size: .
CDR3 length: 14
J gene: TRBJ2-7
V gene: TRBV5-8
CDR3 protein: CASSPGSGNPKEYF
CDR3 DNA: TGTGCCAGCAGCCCCGGTAGCGGGAATCCAAAAGAGTACTTC

D gene: TRBD2
clone size: few
CDR3 length: 14
J gene: TRBJ2-7
V gene: TRBV7-2
CDR3 protein: CASSLPGGPYEQYF
CDR3 DNA: TGTGCCAGCAGCTTACCGGGAGGGCCCTACGAGCAGTACTTC

D gene: .
clone size: .
CDR3 length: 14
J gene: TRBJ2-1
V gene: TRBV5-1
CDR3 protein: CASSFRGSNNEQFF
CDR3 DNA: TGCGCCAGCAGCTTTCGTGGGAGCAACAATGAGCAGTTCTTC

D gene: .
clone size: .
CDR3 length: 16
J gene: TRBJ2-3
V gene: TRBV9
CDR3 protein: CASSVYSDPSTDTQYF
CDR3 DNA: TGTGCCAGCAGCGTGTACAGCGATCCTAGCACAGATACGCAGTATTTT

D gene: TRBD2
clone size: many
CDR3 length: 17
J gene: TRBJ2-3
V gene: TRBV20-1
CDR3 protein: CSARDVGTSGDTDTQYF
CDR3 DNA: TGCAGTGCTAGAGACGTAGGGACTAGCGGGGACACAGATACGCAGTATTTT

D gene: TRBD2
clone size: .
CDR3 length: 16
J gene: TRBJ2-1
V gene: TRBV5-1
CDR3 protein: CASSRFPGGVYNEQFF
CDR3 DNA: TGCGCCAGCAGCCGGTTTCCGGGAGGGGTCTACAATGAGCAGTTCTTC

D gene: .
clone size: .
CDR3 length: 15
J gene: TRBJ1-2
V gene: TRBV28
CDR3 protein: CASSHTGRRNYGYTF
CDR3 DNA: TGTGCCAGCAGTCACACAGGGAGAAGGAACTATGGCTACACCTTC

D gene: .
clone size: .
CDR3 length: 17
J gene: TRBJ2-1
V gene: TRBV18
CDR3 protein: CASSPPMRFSSYNEQFF
CDR3 DNA: TGTGCCAGCTCACCACCGATGAGATTTAGCTCCTACAATGAGCAGTTCTTC

D gene: .
clone size: few
CDR3 length: 14
J gene: TRBJ2-1
V gene: TRBV19
CDR3 protein: CASSILEELGEQFF
CDR3 DNA: TGTGCCAGTAGTATACTTGAGGAATTAGGTGAGCAGTTCTTC

D gene: .
clone size: few
CDR3 length: 14
J gene: TRBJ1-2
V gene: TRBV12-3/TRBV12-4
CDR3 protein: CASSDRSWSYGYTF
CDR3 DNA: TGTGCCAGCAGCGACAGGAGTTGGTCTTATGGCTACACCTTC

D gene: .
clone size: .
CDR3 length: 13
J gene: TRBJ2-2
V gene: TRBV30
CDR3 protein: CAWTQSNTGELFF
CDR3 DNA: TGTGCCTGGACACAGTCGAACACCGGGGAGCTGTTTTTT

D gene: TRBD2
clone size: few
CDR3 length: 14
J gene: TRBJ2-1
V gene: TRBV2
CDR3 protein: CATSGRERRNEQFF
CDR3 DNA: TGTGCGACCAGCGGGCGGGAGCGTAGGAATGAGCAGTTCTTC

D gene: .
clone size: .
CDR3 length: 15
J gene: TRBJ1-1
V gene: TRBV7-2
CDR3 protein: CASSPQTGMNTEAFF
CDR3 DNA: TGTGCCAGCAGCCCCCAGACAGGAATGAACACTGAAGCTTTCTTT

D gene: .
clone size: .
CDR3 length: 16
J gene: TRBJ2-7
V gene: TRBV4-2
CDR3 protein: CASIQLLGRGHYEQYF
CDR3 DNA: TGTGCCAGCATCCAATTATTAGGCAGGGGACACTACGAGCAGTACTTC

D gene: TRBD2
clone size: few
CDR3 length: 20
J gene: TRBJ2-2
V gene: TRBV6-2/TRBV6-3
CDR3 protein: CASSYSILAGGPRSTGELFF
CDR3 DNA: TGTGCCAGCAGTTACTCGATTCTAGCGGGAGGGCCCAGGAGCACCGGGGAGCTGTTTTTT

D gene: .
clone size: .
CDR3 length: 14
J gene: TRBJ2-3
V gene: TRBV18
CDR3 protein: CASSPNRLTDTQYF
CDR3 DNA: TGTGCCAGCTCACCAAACAGACTCACAGATACGCAGTATTTT

D gene: .
clone size: many
CDR3 length: 11
J gene: TRBJ1-1
V gene: TRBV12-3/TRBV12-4
CDR3 protein: CASSLETEAFF
CDR3 DNA: TGTGCCAGCAGTTTGGAGACAGAAGCTTTCTTT

D gene: .
clone size: few
CDR3 length: 16
J gene: TRBJ2-1
V gene: TRBV11-3
CDR3 protein: CASSSAGTTRDNEQFF
CDR3 DNA: TGTGCCAGCAGCTCCGCCGGGACAACCAGGGACAATGAGCAGTTCTTC

D gene: TRBD2
clone size: few
CDR3 length: 13
J gene: TRBJ2-7
V gene: TRBV20-1
CDR3 protein: CSAKAGGHYEQYF
CDR3 DNA: TGCAGTGCTAAAGCGGGAGGACACTACGAGCAGTACTTC

D gene: .
clone size: many
CDR3 length: 13
J gene: TRBJ2-1
V gene: TRBV29-1
CDR3 protein: CSAWTRGPNEQFF
CDR3 DNA: TGCAGCGCCTGGACTAGGGGGCCCAATGAGCAGTTCTTC

D gene: .
clone size: .
CDR3 length: 14
J gene: TRBJ2-2
V gene: TRBV20-1
CDR3 protein: CSARDPRVAGELFF
CDR3 DNA: TGCAGTGCTAGAGATCCCCGGGTGGCCGGGGAGCTGTTTTTT